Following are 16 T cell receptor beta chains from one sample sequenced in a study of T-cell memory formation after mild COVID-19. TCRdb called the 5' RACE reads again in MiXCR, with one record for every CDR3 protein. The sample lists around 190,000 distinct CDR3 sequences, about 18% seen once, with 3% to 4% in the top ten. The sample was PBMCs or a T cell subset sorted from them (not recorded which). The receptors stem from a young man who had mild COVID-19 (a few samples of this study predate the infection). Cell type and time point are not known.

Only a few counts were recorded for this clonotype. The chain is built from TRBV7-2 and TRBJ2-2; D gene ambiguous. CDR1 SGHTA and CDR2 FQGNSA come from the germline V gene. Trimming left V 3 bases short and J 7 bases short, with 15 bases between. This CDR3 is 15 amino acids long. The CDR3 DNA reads TGTGCCAGCAGCTTCTCCACCGGCTGGGGCGGGGAGCTGTTTTTT. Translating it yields CASSFSTGWGGELFF.

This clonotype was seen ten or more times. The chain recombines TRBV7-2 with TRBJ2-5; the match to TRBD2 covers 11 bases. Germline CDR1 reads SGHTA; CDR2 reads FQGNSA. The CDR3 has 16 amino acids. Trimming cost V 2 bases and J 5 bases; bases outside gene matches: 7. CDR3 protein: CASSLFLAGGGETQYF. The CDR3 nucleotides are TGTGCCAGCAGCTTATTCCTAGCGGGGGGCGGGGAGACCCAGTACTTC.

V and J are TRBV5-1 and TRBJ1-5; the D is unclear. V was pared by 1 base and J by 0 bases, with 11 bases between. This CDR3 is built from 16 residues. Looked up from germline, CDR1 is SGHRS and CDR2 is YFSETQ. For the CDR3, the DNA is TGCGCCAGCAGCTTGTTAAGGAAGAATAGCAATCAGCCCCAGCATTTT. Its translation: CASSLLRKNSNQPQHF.

The CDR3 spells CASSSRSSGSWAPLHF. Here the CDR3 DNA reads TGTGCCAGCAGCTCCCGATCTTCGGGAAGCTGGGCACCCCTCCACTTT. This chain connects TRBV5-5 to TRBJ1-6; no definite D call. The CDR3 covers 16 residues. CDR1 and CDR2 (germline): SGHKS, YYEKEE (reference sequence). With 3 bases removed from V and 11 bases from J, the gap between germline ends came to 21 bases.

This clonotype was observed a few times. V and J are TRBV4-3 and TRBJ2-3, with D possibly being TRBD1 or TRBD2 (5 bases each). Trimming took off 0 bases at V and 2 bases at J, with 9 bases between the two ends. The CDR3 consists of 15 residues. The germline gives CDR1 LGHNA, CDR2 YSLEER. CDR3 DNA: TGCGCCAGCAGCCAAGAGAGGGGACCCACAGATACGCAGTATTTT. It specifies CASSQERGPTDTQYF.

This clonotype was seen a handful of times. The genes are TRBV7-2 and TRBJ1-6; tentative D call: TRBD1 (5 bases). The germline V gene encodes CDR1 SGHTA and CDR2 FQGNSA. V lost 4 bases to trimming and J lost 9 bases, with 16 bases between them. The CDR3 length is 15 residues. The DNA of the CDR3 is TGTGCCAGCAGCTCAACTGACAGTTCTTCTTCACCCCTCCACTTT. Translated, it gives CASSSTDSSSSPLHF.

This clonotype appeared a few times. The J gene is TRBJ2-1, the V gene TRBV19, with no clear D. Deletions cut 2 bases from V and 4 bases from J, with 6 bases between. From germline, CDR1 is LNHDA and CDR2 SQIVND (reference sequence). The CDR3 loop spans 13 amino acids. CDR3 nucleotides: TGTGCCAGTAGTATACAAGTTTACAATGAGCAGTTCTTC. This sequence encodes CASSIQVYNEQFF. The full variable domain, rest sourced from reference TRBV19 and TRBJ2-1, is DGGITQSPKYLFRKEGQNVTLSCEQNLNHDAMYWYRQDPGQGLRLIYYSQIVNDFQKGDIAEGYSVSREKKESFPLTVTSAQKNPTAFYLCASSIQVYNEQFFGPGTRLTVL.

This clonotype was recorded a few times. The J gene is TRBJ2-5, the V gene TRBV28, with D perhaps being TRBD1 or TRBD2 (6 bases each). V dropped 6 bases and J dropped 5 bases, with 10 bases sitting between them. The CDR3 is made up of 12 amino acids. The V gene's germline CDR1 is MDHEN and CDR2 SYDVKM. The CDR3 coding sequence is TGTGCCAGCAGAAGAGGGGGGGAGACCCAGTACTTC. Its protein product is CASRRGGETQYF.

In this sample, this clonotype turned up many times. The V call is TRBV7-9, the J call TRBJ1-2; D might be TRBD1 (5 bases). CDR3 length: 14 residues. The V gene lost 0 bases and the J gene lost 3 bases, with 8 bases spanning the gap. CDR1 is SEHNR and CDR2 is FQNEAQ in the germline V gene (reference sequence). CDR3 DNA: TGTGCCAGCAGCTTAGCAGGGACTGACTATGGCTACACCTTC. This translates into CASSLAGTDYGYTF.

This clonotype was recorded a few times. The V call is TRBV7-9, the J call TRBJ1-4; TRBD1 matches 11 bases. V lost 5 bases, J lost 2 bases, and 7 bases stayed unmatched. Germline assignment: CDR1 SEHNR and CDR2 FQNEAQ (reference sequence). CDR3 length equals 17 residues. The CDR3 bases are TGTGCCAGCAGCCCAGGACAGGGGGCGCTTACTAATGAAAAACTGTTTTTT. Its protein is CASSPGQGALTNEKLFF.

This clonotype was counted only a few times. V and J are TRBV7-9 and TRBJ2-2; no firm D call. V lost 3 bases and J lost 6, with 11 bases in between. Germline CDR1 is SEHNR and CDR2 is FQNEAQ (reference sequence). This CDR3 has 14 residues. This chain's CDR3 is CASSLQGSSGELFF. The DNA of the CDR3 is TGTGCCAGCAGCTTGCAAGGGTCTTCCGGGGAGCTGTTTTTT.

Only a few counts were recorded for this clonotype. The CDR3, as DNA: TGTGCCATCAGTGAGCACCAGGACGGTATAGCCAAAAACATTCAGTACTTC. Translating gives CAISEHQDGIAKNIQYF. The chain is built from TRBV10-3 and TRBJ2-4, with unresolved D. The CDR3 sequence is 17 residues long. The germline V gene has CDR1 ENHRY and CDR2 SYGVKD. V was cut by 2 bases and J by 0 bases, with 14 bases left in between.

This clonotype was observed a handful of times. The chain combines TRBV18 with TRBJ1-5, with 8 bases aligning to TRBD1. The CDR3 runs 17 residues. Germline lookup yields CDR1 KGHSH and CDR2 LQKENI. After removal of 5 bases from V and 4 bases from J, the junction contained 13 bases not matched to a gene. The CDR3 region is CASSFFAGGIGNQPQHF. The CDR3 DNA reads TGTGCCAGCTCATTCTTCGCAGGGGGCATAGGAAATCAGCCCCAGCATTTT. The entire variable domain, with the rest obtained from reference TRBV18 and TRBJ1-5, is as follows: NAGVMQNPRHLVRRRGQEARLRCSPMKGHSHVYWYRQLPEEGLKFMVYLQKENIIDESGMPKERFSAEFPKEGPSILRIQQVVRGDSAAYFCASSFFAGGIGNQPQHFGDGTRLSIL.

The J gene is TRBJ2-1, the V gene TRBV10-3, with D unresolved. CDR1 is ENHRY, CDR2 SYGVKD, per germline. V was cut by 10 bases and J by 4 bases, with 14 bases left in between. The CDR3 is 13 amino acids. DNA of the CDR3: TGTGCCACGCTCACCCCACTATACAATGAGCAGTTCTTC. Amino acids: CATLTPLYNEQFF.

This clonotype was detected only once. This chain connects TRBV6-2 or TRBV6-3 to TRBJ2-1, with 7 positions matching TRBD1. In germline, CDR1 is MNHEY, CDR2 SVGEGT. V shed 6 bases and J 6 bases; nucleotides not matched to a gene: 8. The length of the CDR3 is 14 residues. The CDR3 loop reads CASSPLGTVNEQFF. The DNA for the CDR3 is TGTGCCAGCAGCCCGCTGGGGACAGTCAATGAGCAGTTCTTC.

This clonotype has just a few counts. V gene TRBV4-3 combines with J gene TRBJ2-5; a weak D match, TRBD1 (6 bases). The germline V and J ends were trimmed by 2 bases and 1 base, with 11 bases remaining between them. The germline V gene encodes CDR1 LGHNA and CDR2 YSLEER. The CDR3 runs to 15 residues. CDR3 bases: TGCGCCAGCAGCCAATCAGGGGTCGGCCAAGAGACCCAGTACTTC. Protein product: CASSQSGVGQETQYF.